The 27 T cell receptor beta chains in this list originate from one sample, sequenced in a study of spatial heterogeneity in lung cancer. Specified time point: blood at routine non-recurrence follow-up after resection. TCRdb reprocessed the 5' RACE reads with MiXCR, giving one entry per CDR3 protein. Of over 95,000 distinct CDR3 sequences in the sample, 11% were seen once. The sequences come from PBMCs, collected at follow-up. The receptors originated from a female donor with early-stage non-small cell lung cancer.

This clonotype was detected only a few times. The genes are TRBV4-2 and TRBJ1-2; D is unclear. Germline V lookup: CDR1 LGHNA, CDR2 YNFKEQ. The CDR3 is 15 amino acids. Trimming cost V 7 bases and J 2 bases, with 17 bases left between them. CDR3 sequence (DNA): TGTGCCAGCACCACAACGGTAACCGAAAACTATGGCTACACCTTC. Translating gives CASTTTVTENYGYTF.

The V and J genes are TRBV18 and TRBJ2-1; 7 nucleotides agree with TRBD1. V was pared by 1 base and J by 5 bases, with 5 bases of the junction left unmatched. Germline V lookup: CDR1 KGHSH, CDR2 LQKENI. The CDR3 is 15 residues long. DNA for the CDR3: TGTGCCAGCTCACCACTCTATGGGACAGACAATGAGCAGTTCTTC. It is translated as CASSPLYGTDNEQFF.

This clonotype was observed a handful of times. The chain couples TRBV6-2 or TRBV6-3 to TRBJ1-1; D gene ambiguous. The CDR3 loop spans 12 amino acids. CDR1 MNHEY and CDR2 SVGEGT come from the germline V gene. V dropped 3 bases and J dropped 3 bases, with 5 bases sitting between them. CDR3 residues: CASSYGYTEAFF. The CDR3 DNA follows: TGTGCCAGCAGTTATGGGTACACTGAAGCTTTCTTT.

Only a few counts were recorded for this clonotype. The V call is TRBV12-3 or TRBV12-4, the J call TRBJ2-7; 10 bases fit TRBD2. Trimming took 2 bases from V and 6 from J; bases not matched to a gene: 4. The CDR3 has 14 amino acids. CDR3 DNA: TGTGCCAGCAGTTTATCTAGCGGGAGAGCCGAGCAGTACTTC. Protein product: CASSLSSGRAEQYF.

This clonotype has more than one count but fewer than ten. The chain combines TRBV29-1 with TRBJ2-1, with D possibly being TRBD1 (6 bases). CDR1 is SQVTM, CDR2 ANQGSEA, per germline. V was trimmed by 6 bases and J by 7 bases, leaving 19 bases between them. The CDR3 loop spans 14 amino acids. The CDR3 loop is CSVGQNSRGNEQFF. DNA of the CDR3: TGCAGCGTAGGACAGAACTCAAGGGGGAATGAGCAGTTCTTC.

This clonotype was counted between two and nine times. This chain connects TRBV10-2 to TRBJ2-1; tentative D call: TRBD1 (6 bases). CDR3 size: 12 residues. Germline CDR1 and CDR2: WSHSY and SAAADI. V was shortened by 4 bases and J by 8 bases, with 9 bases between the two germline ends. The chain's CDR3 is CASSAQGYEQFF. Here the CDR3 DNA reads TGCGCCAGCAGTGCACAGGGTTATGAGCAGTTCTTC.

This clonotype was counted between two and nine times. The V and J genes are TRBV5-1 and TRBJ2-2; TRBD1 might be the D (5 bases). The V and J ends lost 0 bases and 3 bases respectively, with 9 bases between them. In germline, CDR1 is SGHRS, CDR2 YFSETQ. The CDR3 consists of 15 residues. The CDR3 DNA sequence: TGCGCCAGCAGCTTGGAAGGGGATCACACCGGGGAGCTGTTTTTT. This translates into CASSLEGDHTGELFF.

This clonotype was recorded many times. The V call is TRBV6-5, the J call TRBJ2-2; D tentatively fits TRBD1 or TRBD2 (6 bases each). Trimming removed 7 bases at V and 4 bases at J, with 16 bases between. The CDR3 sequence is 15 residues long. CDR1 and CDR2 from the germline V gene are MNHEY and SVGAGI. The CDR3 sequence is CASKKGGTGTGELFF. CDR3 coding DNA: TGTGCCAGCAAAAAAGGGGGGACGGGCACCGGGGAGCTGTTTTTT.

This clonotype was detected many times. V is TRBV29-1 and J is TRBJ2-3; unclear D gene. The CDR3 is made up of 12 amino acids. Germline V CDR1 and CDR2: SQVTM, ANQGSEA. Trimming left V 7 bases short and J 5 bases short, with 13 bases between. The CDR3: CSAQRAQDTQYF. The CDR3 coding sequence is TGCAGCGCACAAAGAGCCCAAGATACGCAGTATTTT.

This chain connects TRBV6-5 to TRBJ2-5; D uncertain. Looked up from germline, CDR1 is MNHEY and CDR2 is SVGAGI. V shed 0 bases and J shed 5 bases, with 7 bases lying between them. This CDR3 has 13 residues. In DNA, the CDR3 is TGTGCCAGCAGTTACTCGTTTGGGGAGACCCAGTACTTC. It translates to CASSYSFGETQYF.

The chain links TRBV4-3 to TRBJ1-2; D remains unclear. The CDR3 loop spans 14 amino acids. V dropped 1 base and J dropped 0 bases, with 6 bases sitting between them. Germline V gene lookup returns CDR1 LGHNA and CDR2 YSLEER. The CDR3 region is CASSQGLANYGYTF. CDR3 nucleotide sequence: TGCGCCAGCAGCCAAGGGTTAGCTAACTATGGCTACACCTTC.

This sequence joins TRBV27 and TRBJ2-1; the match to TRBD1 covers 7 bases. Germline V gene lookup returns CDR1 MNHEY and CDR2 SMNVEV (reference sequence). J was trimmed by 7 bases and V by 1 base; bases with no gene match: 16. The CDR3 length is 18 residues. CDR3 nucleotide sequence: TGTGCCAGCAGTTTATATTCCGGACAGGCCTGGAAAATTAATGAGCAGTTCTTC. Its protein is CASSLYSGQAWKINEQFF.

This clonotype was seen only a few times. The chain has TRBV9 and TRBJ2-7; possibly TRBD2 for D (6 bases). The CDR3 is made up of 15 amino acids. V lost 0 bases and J lost 1, with 11 bases in between. Germline V lookup: CDR1 SGDLS, CDR2 YYNGEE. The CDR3 loop is CASSVAGTSSYEQYF. CDR3 nucleotide sequence: TGTGCCAGCAGCGTAGCCGGGACTTCATCCTACGAGCAGTACTTC.

This chain links TRBV6-2 or TRBV6-3 with TRBJ2-1; 7 bases map to TRBD2. V dropped 6 bases and J dropped 12; count of bases not matched to a gene: 11. The CDR3 contains 13 residues. Germline V gives CDR1 MNHEY, CDR2 SVGEGT. The CDR3 nucleotides read TGTGCCAGCAGGAGCGGGACTCCGGTACGGCAGTTCTTC. Protein product: CASRSGTPVRQFF.

V is TRBV7-9 and J is TRBJ2-2; tentative D call: TRBD1 (6 bases). The CDR3 is 16 residues long. Trimming pared 3 bases from V and 5 bases from J, leaving 16 bases between. From germline, CDR1 is SEHNR and CDR2 FQNEAQ (reference sequence). The CDR3 protein is CASSFSGAFRTGELFF. CDR3 nucleotide sequence: TGTGCCAGCAGCTTTTCAGGGGCTTTTCGGACCGGGGAGCTGTTTTTT.

This clonotype was counted at least ten times. This sequence joins TRBV7-9 and TRBJ2-1, with 9 bases that match TRBD2. The CDR3 length is 14 residues. Trimming cost V 3 bases and J 5 bases; bases outside gene matches: 2. From germline, CDR1 is SEHNR and CDR2 FQNEAQ (reference sequence). CDR3 in amino acids: CASSFGTSNNEQFF. The CDR3 DNA reads TGTGCCAGCAGCTTCGGGACTAGCAACAATGAGCAGTTCTTC.

In its sample, this clonotype was seen many times. The V gene is TRBV4-3, the J gene TRBJ2-6; TRBD1 is a possible D gene (5 bases). Looked up from germline, CDR1 is LGHNA and CDR2 is YSLEER. CDR3 length: 20 amino acids. Trimming took 4 bases from V and 4 from J, leaving 26 bases between them. This CDR3 reads CASSPLVGQGSLGGANVLTF. The CDR3 bases are TGCGCCAGCAGCCCCCTGGTGGGGCAGGGAAGTCTAGGAGGGGCCAACGTCCTGACTTTC.

This clonotype has just a few counts. The J gene is TRBJ1-5, the V gene TRBV6-2 or TRBV6-3; D perhaps matches TRBD1 (6 bases). Trimming pared 0 bases from V and 5 bases from J, leaving 14 bases between. In germline, CDR1 is MNHEY, CDR2 SVGEGT. CDR3 size: 16 residues. The DNA of the CDR3 is TGTGCCAGCAGTTACTCTTCCCTACAGGGTTATCAGCCCCAGCATTTT. It translates to CASSYSSLQGYQPQHF.

CDR3 in DNA: TGTGCCAGCAGCAAAGGAGACACCCAAGAGACCCAGTACTTC. Encoded protein: CASSKGDTQETQYF. This chain joins TRBV21-1 and TRBJ2-5. TRBV21-1 represents a pseudogene. The CDR3 length is 14 residues.

The chain recombines TRBV20-1 with TRBJ2-3; 9 bases match TRBD2. The CDR3 spans 14 residues. Trimming took 3 bases from V and 4 from J; bases not matched to a gene: 5. Germline CDR1 is DFQATT and CDR2 is SNEGSKA (reference sequence). The chain's CDR3 is CSASGGRAADTQYF. CDR3 DNA: TGCAGTGCTAGTGGCGGGAGGGCAGCAGATACGCAGTATTTT.

This clonotype was picked up a small number of times. The V and J genes are TRBV10-3 and TRBJ2-1, with 10 nucleotides matching TRBD2. The CDR3 runs to 15 residues. Germline trimming cut 0 bases from V and 7 bases from J; bases unmatched to any gene: 3. Germline CDR1 reads ENHRY; CDR2 reads SYGVKD. The CDR3 here is CAISESLAGVNEQFF. In DNA form, the CDR3 reads TGTGCCATCAGTGAGTCGCTAGCGGGAGTAAATGAGCAGTTCTTC.

This clonotype was detected a few times. Germline and junction disagree at one end, which may indicate a read error. The gene calls are TRBV9 and TRBJ1-4; D perhaps matches TRBD1 (5 bases). The CDR3 is 14 amino acids. Germline V gene sequence: CDR1 SGDLS, CDR2 YYNGEE. The CDR3: CASSTRDEANEKLF. The CDR3 DNA follows: TGTGCCAGCAGCACACGGGACGAGGCCAATGAAAAACTTTTT.

This clonotype was counted many times. J is TRBJ2-6 and V is TRBV27; D gene ambiguous. With 2 bases removed from V and 0 bases from J, the gap between germline ends came to 11 bases. Germline V gene sequence: CDR1 MNHEY, CDR2 SMNVEV (reference sequence). CDR3 length equals 17 residues. The DNA of the CDR3 is TGTGCCAGCAGTTTAGGGCAGGACCACTCTGGGGCCAACGTCCTGACTTTC. Translated, it gives CASSLGQDHSGANVLTF.

V usage is TRBV7-2 and J usage is TRBJ1-2; 9 positions match TRBD1. The ends lost 3 bases at V and 2 bases at J; junction bases unmatched: 7. The length of the CDR3 is 16 residues. Germline values: CDR1 SGHTA, CDR2 FQGNSA. DNA for the CDR3: TGTGCCAGCAGCTTTTTATGGACAGGGGTGAACTATGGCTACACCTTC. This gives the protein CASSFLWTGVNYGYTF.

V gene TRBV28 combines with J gene TRBJ2-7, with 7 bases aligning to TRBD2. The junction had 14 bases not matched to a gene; V was cut back by 5 bases and J by 7 bases. Germline assignment: CDR1 MDHEN and CDR2 SYDVKM. CDR3 length: 15 amino acids. Here the CDR3 DNA reads TGTGCCAGCAGTCCCCCTAGGGGACTACCTTTAGAGCAGTACTTC. Protein product: CASSPPRGLPLEQYF. Variable domain in full (rest from reference TRBV28 and TRBJ2-7): DVKVTQSSRYLVKRTGEKVFLECVQDMDHENMFWYRQDPGLGLRLIYFSYDVKMKEKGDIPEGYSVSREKKERFSLILESASTNQTSMYLCASSPPRGLPLEQYFGPGTRLTVT.

This clonotype was detected ten times or more. The J gene is TRBJ1-4, the V gene TRBV20-1; 10 positions agree with TRBD1. The V and J ends lost 0 bases and 6 bases, in that order; junction bases with no gene match: 4. Germline CDR1 DFQATT, CDR2 SNEGSKA (reference sequence). The CDR3 totals 15 residues. In DNA form, the CDR3 reads TGCAGTGCTAGAGATTGGGACAGGGGACATGAAAAACTGTTTTTT. Translated: CSARDWDRGHEKLFF.

This clonotype was recorded many times. CDR3 DNA: TGCAGTGCTGTACAGGGGATCCTATACAATGAGCAGTTCTTC. Translating gives CSAVQGILYNEQFF. V is TRBV20-1 and J is TRBJ2-1; 7 bases agree with TRBD1. Losses at the gene ends were 5 bases for V and 4 bases for J; bases not matched to a gene: 8. The germline CDR1 and CDR2 sequences are DFQATT and SNEGSKA (reference sequence). The CDR3 consists of 14 residues.